A selection of T cell receptor beta chains follows, all from one sample in a study of technical replicates of blood from four donors. Sequenced by immunoSEQ multiplex PCR; TCRdb stores in-frame clones only, minus some. The sample includes about 81,000 clones, approximately 95% of them seen just once. Material: T cells isolated from PBMCs. The receptor set was obtained from a human donor in good health. Each CDR3 is given with its conserved first and last residue. The D gene is left open where the match is weak. Size values are once, few and many counts, or a class for expanded clones, and some rows have none.

>TRBD2|TRBJ2-2|TRBV15|NA
TGTGCCACCAGCAGGGTAAAGCGGGAGGCGGACACCGGGGAGCTGTTTTTT
CATSRVKREADTGELFF
>TRBD2|TRBJ2-1|TRBV9|NA
TGTGCCAGCAGCGCACGGACTAGCGGTACCTACAATGAGCAGTTCTTC
CASSARTSGTYNEQFF
>NA|TRBJ1-3|TRBV5-6|NA
TGTGCCAGCAGCTTGAGAGGGCTTGGAAACACCATATATTTT
CASSLRGLGNTIYF
>NA|TRBJ2-7|TRBV29-1|NA
TGCAGCGTGGATACAGGGAGGGCCTACGAGCAGTACTTC
CSVDTGRAYEQYF
>TRBD1|TRBJ1-2|TRBV25-1|NA
TGTGCCAGCAGTGAGGGGACAGGGGACTATGGCTACACCTTC
CASSEGTGDYGYTF
>NA|TRBJ1-4|TRBV27|NA
TGTGCCAGCAGACTTGCCGGGAGCCCTGCAGAAAAACTGTTTTTT
CASRLAGSPAEKLFF
>NA|TRBJ1-2|TRBV11-2|NA
TGTGCCAGCAGCTTCCGCGACTTTAACTATGGCTACACCTTC
CASSFRDFNYGYTF
>TRBD1|TRBJ1-1|TRBV6-5|NA
TGTGCCAGCAGTTACTCGGAGACAGGGGTCGATACTGAAGCTTTCTTT
CASSYSETGVDTEAFF
>NA|TRBJ2-5|TRBV7-8|NA
TGTGCCAGCAGCCTTTCACGGGTGGAGACCCAGTACTTC
CASSLSRVETQYF
>TRBD1|TRBJ1-1|TRBV7-9|NA
TGTGCCAGCAGCTTTACAGGGGGCGGGGGCACTGAAGCTTTCTTT
CASSFTGGGGTEAFF
>TRBD2|TRBJ2-7|TRBV6-5|NA
TGTGCCAGCAAGCGGGGAACCTACGAGCAGTACTTC
CASKRGTYEQYF
>NA|TRBJ1-1|TRBV28|once
TGTGCCAGCATAAACCCAGGGGAGTATATGAACACTGAAGCTTTCTTT
CASINPGEYMNTEAFF
>TRBD2|TRBJ2-5|TRBV10-3|NA
TGTGCCATCAGTCGGGCGGGAGCTATCCAAGAGACCCAGTACTTC
CAISRAGAIQETQYF
>TRBD2|TRBJ2-7|TRBV5-1|NA
TGCGCCAGCAGTCAAACGGGAGGTAGTGTCAACGAGCAGTACTTC
CASSQTGGSVNEQYF
>NA|TRBJ2-1|TRBV7-3|NA
TGTGCCAGCAGCTTAGAGGGGGACGCCTACAATGAGCAGTTCTTC
CASSLEGDAYNEQFF
>NA|TRBJ2-2|TRBV4-1|NA
TGCGCCAGCAGCCAGAGAAAAACCGGGGAGCTGTTTTTT
CASSQRKTGELFF
>NA|TRBJ2-5|TRBV27|NA
TGTGCCAGCAGTTTATTACAGGGTGTTGGAGAGACCCAGTACTTC
CASSLLQGVGETQYF
>TRBD2|TRBJ2-3|TRBV5-1|NA
TGCGCCAGCAGCTTGGCCGGAGGACTAGGCACAGATACGCAGTATTTT
CASSLAGGLGTDTQYF
>TRBD2|TRBJ2-1|TRBV4-3|NA
TGCGCCAGCAGCCAACTAGCGGGAGGCCTCTACAATGAGCAGTTCTTC
CASSQLAGGLYNEQFF
>NA|TRBJ1-2|TRBV6-5|NA
TGTGCCAGCAGCCCCGCAGGTTACTATGGCTACACCTTC
CASSPAGYYGYTF
>NA|TRBJ2-7|TRBV28|NA
TGTGCCAGCACTTTAAAGCGGACTGGTGGCGAGCAGTACTTC
CASTLKRTGGEQYF
>NA|TRBJ2-2|TRBV5-1|NA
TGCGCCAGCAGCACCCGGACAGTCCCCAGGGAGCTGTTTTTT
CASSTRTVPRELFF
>NA|TRBJ1-3|TRBV9|NA
TGTGCCAGCAGCGGAGGACTGTTCTCTGGAAACACCATATATTTT
CASSGGLFSGNTIYF
>NA|TRBJ1-4|TRBV20-1|once
TGCAGTGCTAGGACAAATGAAAAACTGTTTTTT
CSARTNEKLFF
>NA|TRBJ1-1|TRBV2|NA
TGTGCCAGCAGTATATTGACCGGGACTGAAGCTTTCTTT
CASSILTGTEAFF
>NA|TRBJ2-7|TRBV7-2|NA
TGTGCCAGCAGCTTAGCAGCAGGGAACTACGAGCAGTACTTC
CASSLAAGNYEQYF
>TRBD1|TRBJ1-2|TRBV5-4|NA
TGTGCCAGCAGTTCACTAGACAGGGGGAATGGCTACACCTTC
CASSSLDRGNGYTF